One sample yielded the 13 T cell receptor beta chains listed below, sequenced in a study of cytomegalovirus exposure and HLA in healthy donors. The PCR used 60 Vbeta and 13 Jbeta primers. Using immunoSEQ multiplex PCR, the repertoire was profiled, and TCRdb retains in-frame clones only, with some absent. This repertoire shows about 120,000 clones, roughly three fifths found once; its top ten account for 8% to 9%. Input material: PBMCs. The source is a woman aged 40 to 55 in good health and CMV-seropositive.

CDR3 DNA: TGCGCCAGCAGCTTGGGTTCGAGTAACACTGAAGCTTTCTTT. This sequence encodes CASSLGSSNTEAFF. This chain connects TRBV5-1 to TRBJ1-1, with D uncertain. CDR3 size: 14 residues. The V gene's germline CDR1 is SGHRS and CDR2 YFSETQ. Trimming stripped 0 bases from V and 2 bases from J, with 8 bases between. The variable domain in full, completed from reference TRBV5-1 and TRBJ1-1, reads KAGVTQTPRYLIKTRGQQVTLSCSPISGHRSVSWYQQTPGQGLQFLFEYFSETQRNKGNFPGRFSGRQFSNSRSEMNVSTLELGDSALYLCASSLGSSNTEAFFGQGTRLTVV.

The chain has TRBV6-1 and TRBJ2-1, with D maybe TRBD2 (5 bases). The CDR3 totals 15 residues. Per germline, CDR1 MNHNS and CDR2 SASEGT. V lost 3 bases, J lost 4 bases, and 13 bases lay in between. The CDR3 protein is CASSERQPGYNEQFF. The CDR3 nucleotides read TGTGCCAGCAGTGAGAGGCAGCCGGGATACAATGAGCAGTTCTTC.

This clone was recorded a few times. The chain couples TRBV7-6 to TRBJ2-7, with TRBD1 identical over 8 bases. Unmatched junction bases numbered 14, after V lost 1 base and J lost 6 bases. The CDR3 runs 17 residues. Germline V gene data show CDR1 as SGHVS and CDR2 as FNYEAQ. The DNA of the CDR3 is TGTGCCAGCAGCTTAGATACTTCCGGGACAGGCGCGTTCGAGCAGTACTTC. This sequence encodes CASSLDTSGTGAFEQYF.

The CDR3 protein is CAWGRTGGGEQYF. Here the CDR3 DNA reads TGTGCCTGGGGCCGAACAGGGGGCGGTGAGCAGTACTTC. V is TRBV30 and J is TRBJ2-7; TRBD1 aligns across 9 bases. Germline CDR1 is GTSNPN and CDR2 is SVGIG (reference sequence). This CDR3 contains 13 residues. Trimming cost V 5 bases and J 7 bases; bases outside gene matches: 9.

In nucleotides, the CDR3 is TGTGCCAGCAGTGAAGACAGCGGGAGAGGGAGCGATGAGCAGTTCTTC. This translates into CASSEDSGRGSDEQFF. The chain uses TRBV6-1 and TRBJ2-1; 8 positions match TRBD2. This CDR3 has 16 residues. In germline, CDR1 is MNHNS, CDR2 SASEGT. V shed 1 base and J 8 bases; nucleotides not matched to a gene: 10.

This rearrangement joins TRBV9 to TRBJ2-3; no firm D call. This CDR3 is 13 amino acids long. Germline V lookup: CDR1 SGDLS, CDR2 YYNGEE. Trimming cost V 4 bases and J 7 bases, with 13 bases left between them. DNA of the CDR3: TGTGCCAGCAGCCCAGATACACAGAATACGCAGTATTTT. This sequence encodes CASSPDTQNTQYF.

This chain connects TRBV5-1 to TRBJ2-7; weak D call: TRBD1 (6 bases). CDR3 length equals 13 residues. V was clipped by 4 bases and J by 4 bases, with 12 bases between them. The V gene's germline CDR1 is SGHRS and CDR2 YFSETQ. Written as DNA, the CDR3 is TGCGCCAGCAGCCTGACAGGTTCGTACGAGCAGTACTTC. It is translated as CASSLTGSYEQYF.

The genes are TRBV23-1 and TRBJ2-7; 8 nucleotides agree with TRBD1. TRBV23-1 is known as an ORF, though its function is uncertain. The CDR3 has 11 amino acids. The CDR3 DNA reads as TGCGCGAGGGACAGGCTATACGAGCAGTACTTC. Its protein product is CARDRLYEQYF.

V gene TRBV4-1 combines with J gene TRBJ2-3, with D hard to call. The CDR3 has 12 residues. Trimming shortened V by 4 bases and J by 6 bases, and 8 bases separated the two germline ends. Per germline, CDR1 MGHRA and CDR2 YSYEKL. DNA for the CDR3: TGCGCCAGCAGCCTGTCAGCGGATACGCAGTATTTT. It translates to CASSLSADTQYF.

This chain connects TRBV28 to TRBJ1-3; 9 nucleotides match TRBD1. The CDR3 extends over 17 amino acids. The ends lost 5 bases at V and 0 bases at J; junction bases unmatched: 8. In germline, CDR1 is MDHEN, CDR2 SYDVKM. The CDR3 nucleotides are TGTGCCAGCAGTGCGAGACAGGGGGTGCCCTCTGGAAACACCATATATTTT. Translation: CASSARQGVPSGNTIYF.

The CDR3 sequence is CASSPGTSGTGELFF. The CDR3 bases are TGTGCCAGCTCCCCCGGGACTAGCGGGACCGGGGAGCTGTTTTTT. This chain links TRBV18 with TRBJ2-2, with TRBD2 matching over 12 bases. CDR1 is KGHSH and CDR2 is LQKENI in the germline V gene. The CDR3 has 15 residues. J was trimmed by 5 bases and V by 6 bases; bases with no gene match: 4.

The chain uses TRBV29-1 and TRBJ1-1; TRBD1 agrees at 10 bases. Trimming took 7 bases from V and 3 from J; bases not matched to a gene: 8. Germline CDR1 and CDR2: SQVTM and ANQGSEA. The CDR3 is 14 amino acids. CDR3 loop: CSATRTGGDTEAFF. The CDR3 region has the DNA TGCAGCGCGACTCGGACAGGGGGTGACACTGAAGCTTTCTTT.

The chain couples TRBV5-4 to TRBJ2-5; D is undetermined. The tail of the sequence fits TRBJ2-7 better, so the J call may be wrong. Per the germline V gene, CDR1 is SGHNT and CDR2 is YYREEE (reference sequence). CDR3 length: 15 amino acids. CDR3 loop: CASSLKADTNYEQYF. CDR3 nucleotide sequence: TGTGCCAGCAGCTTGAAGGCCGATACTAATTACGAGCAGTACTTC.